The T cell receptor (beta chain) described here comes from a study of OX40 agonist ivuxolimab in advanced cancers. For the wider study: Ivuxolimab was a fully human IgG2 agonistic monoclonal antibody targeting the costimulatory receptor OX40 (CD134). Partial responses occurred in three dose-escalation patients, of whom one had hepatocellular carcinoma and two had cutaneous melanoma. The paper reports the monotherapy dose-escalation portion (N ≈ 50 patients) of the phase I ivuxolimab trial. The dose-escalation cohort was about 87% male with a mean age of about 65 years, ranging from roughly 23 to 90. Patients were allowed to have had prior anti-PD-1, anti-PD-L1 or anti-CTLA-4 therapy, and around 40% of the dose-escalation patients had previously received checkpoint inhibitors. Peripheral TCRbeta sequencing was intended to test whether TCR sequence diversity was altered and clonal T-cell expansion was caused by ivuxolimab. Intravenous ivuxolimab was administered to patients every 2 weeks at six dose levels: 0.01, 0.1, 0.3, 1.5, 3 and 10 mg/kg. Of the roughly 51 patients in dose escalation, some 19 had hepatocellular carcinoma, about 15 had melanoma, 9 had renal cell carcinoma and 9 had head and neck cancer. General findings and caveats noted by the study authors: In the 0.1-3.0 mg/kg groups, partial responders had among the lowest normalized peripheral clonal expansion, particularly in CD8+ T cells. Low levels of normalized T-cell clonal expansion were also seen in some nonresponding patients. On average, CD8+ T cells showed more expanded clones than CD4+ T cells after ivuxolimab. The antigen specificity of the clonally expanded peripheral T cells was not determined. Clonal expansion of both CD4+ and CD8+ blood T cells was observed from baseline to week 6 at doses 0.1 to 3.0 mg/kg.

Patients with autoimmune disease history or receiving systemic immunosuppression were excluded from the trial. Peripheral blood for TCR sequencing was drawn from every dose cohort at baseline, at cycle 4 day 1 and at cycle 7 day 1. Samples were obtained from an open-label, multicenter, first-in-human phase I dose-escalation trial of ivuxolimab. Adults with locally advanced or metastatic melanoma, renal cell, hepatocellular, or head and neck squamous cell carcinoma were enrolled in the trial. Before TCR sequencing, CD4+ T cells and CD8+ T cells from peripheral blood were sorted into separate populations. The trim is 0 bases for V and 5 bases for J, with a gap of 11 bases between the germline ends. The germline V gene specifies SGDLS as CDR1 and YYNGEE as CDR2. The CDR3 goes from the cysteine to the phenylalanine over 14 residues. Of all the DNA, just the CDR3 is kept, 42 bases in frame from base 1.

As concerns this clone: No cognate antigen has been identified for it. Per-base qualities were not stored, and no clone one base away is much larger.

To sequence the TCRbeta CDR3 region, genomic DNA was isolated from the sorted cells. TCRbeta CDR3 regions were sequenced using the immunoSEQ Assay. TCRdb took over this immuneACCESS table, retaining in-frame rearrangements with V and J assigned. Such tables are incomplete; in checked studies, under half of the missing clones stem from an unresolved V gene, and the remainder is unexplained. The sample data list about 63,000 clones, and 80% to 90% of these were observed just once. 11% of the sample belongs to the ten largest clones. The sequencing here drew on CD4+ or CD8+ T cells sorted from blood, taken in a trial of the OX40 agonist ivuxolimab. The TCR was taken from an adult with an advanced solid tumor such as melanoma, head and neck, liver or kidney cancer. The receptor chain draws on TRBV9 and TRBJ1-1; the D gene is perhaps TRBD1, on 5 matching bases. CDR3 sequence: CASSVEPGQTEAFF. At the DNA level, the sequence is TGTGCCAGCAGCGTAGAACCGGGGCAAACTGAAGCTTTCTTT.